One T cell receptor beta chain is described in this entry. The sample comes from a study of control samples from healthy donors and cancer patients. Using immunoSEQ multiplex PCR, the repertoire was profiled, and TCRdb retains in-frame clones only, with some absent. The sample records about 75,000 clones, around 95% being singletons. From germline, CDR1 is SGHRS and CDR2 YFSETQ. V dropped 4 bases and J dropped 6 bases, with 12 bases sitting between them. This CDR3 is built from 13 residues. Specimen: blood. This receptor was identified in a woman aged 40 to 50 in good health. The V gene is TRBV5-1, the J gene TRBJ2-3; tentatively, D is TRBD2 (5 bases). In DNA form, the CDR3 reads TGCGCCAGCAGCCGAGAGGGTGTGGATACGCAGTATTTT. Translated, it gives CASSREGVDTQYF.